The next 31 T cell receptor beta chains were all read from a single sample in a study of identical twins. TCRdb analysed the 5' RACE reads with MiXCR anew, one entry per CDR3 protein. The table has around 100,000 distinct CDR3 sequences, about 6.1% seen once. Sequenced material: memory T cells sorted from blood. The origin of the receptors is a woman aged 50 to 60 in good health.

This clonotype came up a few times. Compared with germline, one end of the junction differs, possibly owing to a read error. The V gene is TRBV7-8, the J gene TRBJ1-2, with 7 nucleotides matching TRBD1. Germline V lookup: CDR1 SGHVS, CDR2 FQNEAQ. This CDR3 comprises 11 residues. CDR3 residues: CASSLDGDSSF. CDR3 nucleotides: TGTGCCAGCAGCCTAGACGGGGACAGCTCCTTC.

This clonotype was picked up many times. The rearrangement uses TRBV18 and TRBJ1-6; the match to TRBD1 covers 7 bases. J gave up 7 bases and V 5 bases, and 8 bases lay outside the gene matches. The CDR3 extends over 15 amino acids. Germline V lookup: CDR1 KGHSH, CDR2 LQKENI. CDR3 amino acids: CASSSGTATNSPLHF. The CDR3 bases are TGTGCCAGCTCATCGGGGACAGCCACCAATTCACCCCTCCACTTT.

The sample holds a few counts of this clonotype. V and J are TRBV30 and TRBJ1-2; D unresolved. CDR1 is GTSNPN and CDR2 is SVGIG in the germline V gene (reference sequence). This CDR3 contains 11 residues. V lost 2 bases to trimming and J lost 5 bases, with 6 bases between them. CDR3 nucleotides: TGTGCCTGGAGTTTGGCGTATGGCTACACCTTC. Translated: CAWSLAYGYTF.

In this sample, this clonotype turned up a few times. In DNA form, the CDR3 reads TGTGCCAGCAGCCCGGAGTCTTGGAGGGTCTATGGCTACACCTTC. Translation: CASSPESWRVYGYTF. This chain links TRBV14 with TRBJ1-2; D gene unclear. Germline V lookup: CDR1 SGHDN, CDR2 FVKESK. The CDR3 spans 15 residues. Trimming took off 4 bases at V and 4 bases at J, with 16 bases between the two ends.

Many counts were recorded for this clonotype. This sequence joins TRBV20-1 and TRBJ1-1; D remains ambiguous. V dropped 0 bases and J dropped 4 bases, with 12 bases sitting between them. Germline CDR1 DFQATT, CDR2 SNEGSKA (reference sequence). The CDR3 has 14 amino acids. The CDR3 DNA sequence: TGCAGTGCTAGAGATGTAGGACTTCGCACTGAAGCTTTCTTT. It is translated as CSARDVGLRTEAFF.

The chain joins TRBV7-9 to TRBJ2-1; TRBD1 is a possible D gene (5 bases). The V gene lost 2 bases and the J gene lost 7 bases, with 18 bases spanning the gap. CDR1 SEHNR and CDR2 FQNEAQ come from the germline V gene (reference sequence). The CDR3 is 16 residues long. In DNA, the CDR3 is TGTGCCAGCAGCTTAATTAGGTCAGGGATGGAGAATGAGCAGTTCTTC. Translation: CASSLIRSGMENEQFF.

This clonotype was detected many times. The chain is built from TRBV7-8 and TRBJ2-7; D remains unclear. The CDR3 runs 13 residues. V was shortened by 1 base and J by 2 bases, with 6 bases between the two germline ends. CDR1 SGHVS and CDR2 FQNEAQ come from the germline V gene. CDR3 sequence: CASSLGAPYEQYV. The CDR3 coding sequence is TGTGCCAGCAGCTTAGGGGCGCCCTACGAGCAGTACGTC.

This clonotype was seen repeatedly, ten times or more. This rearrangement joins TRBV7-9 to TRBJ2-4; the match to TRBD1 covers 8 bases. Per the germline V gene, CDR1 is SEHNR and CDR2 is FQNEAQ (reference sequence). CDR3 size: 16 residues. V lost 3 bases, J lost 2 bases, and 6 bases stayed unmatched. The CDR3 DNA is TGTGCCAGCAGCTTGCTCGGACAGGGTCCCAAAAACATTCAGTACTTC. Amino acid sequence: CASSLLGQGPKNIQYF.

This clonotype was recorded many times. CDR3 sequence: CASSWTGSASPQHF. The CDR3 DNA reads as TGTGCCAGCAGCTGGACAGGGAGTGCATCGCCCCAGCATTTT. The chain combines TRBV3-1 with TRBJ1-5; 8 bases agree with TRBD1. CDR3 length: 14 amino acids. Germline V CDR1 and CDR2: LGHDT, YNNKEL (reference sequence). V dropped 5 bases and J dropped 9; count of bases not matched to a gene: 9.

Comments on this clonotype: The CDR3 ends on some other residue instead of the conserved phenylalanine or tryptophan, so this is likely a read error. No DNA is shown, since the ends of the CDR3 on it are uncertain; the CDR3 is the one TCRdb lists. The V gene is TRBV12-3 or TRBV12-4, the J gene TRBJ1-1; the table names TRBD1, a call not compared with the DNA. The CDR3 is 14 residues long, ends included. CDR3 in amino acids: CASSFGESGTGVFI.

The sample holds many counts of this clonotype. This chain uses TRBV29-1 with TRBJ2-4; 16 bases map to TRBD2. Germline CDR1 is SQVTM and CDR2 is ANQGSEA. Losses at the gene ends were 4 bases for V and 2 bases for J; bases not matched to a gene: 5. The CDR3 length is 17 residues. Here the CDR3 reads CSVGGTSGGASKNIQYF. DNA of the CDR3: TGCAGCGTTGGGGGGACTAGCGGGGGGGCCTCCAAAAACATTCAGTACTTC.

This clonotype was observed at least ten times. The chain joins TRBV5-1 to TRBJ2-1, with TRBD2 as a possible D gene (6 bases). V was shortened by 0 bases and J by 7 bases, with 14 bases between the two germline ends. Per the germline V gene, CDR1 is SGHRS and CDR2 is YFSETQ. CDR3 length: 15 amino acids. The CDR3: CASSLVGGDHNEQFF. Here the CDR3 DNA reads TGCGCCAGCAGCTTGGTTGGAGGGGACCATAATGAGCAGTTCTTC.

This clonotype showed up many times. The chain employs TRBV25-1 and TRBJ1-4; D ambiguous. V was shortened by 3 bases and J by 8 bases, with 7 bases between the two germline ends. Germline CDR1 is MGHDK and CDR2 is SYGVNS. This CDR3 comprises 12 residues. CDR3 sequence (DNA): TGTGCCAGCAGTGACGGTGGGGAAAAACTGTTTTTT. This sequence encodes CASSDGGEKLFF.

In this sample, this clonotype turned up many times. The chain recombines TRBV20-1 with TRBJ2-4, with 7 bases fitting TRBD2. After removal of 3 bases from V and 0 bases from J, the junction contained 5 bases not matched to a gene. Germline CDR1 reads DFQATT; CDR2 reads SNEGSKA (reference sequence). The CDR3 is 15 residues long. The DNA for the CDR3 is TGCAGTGCTAGTGACGCGGGAGAAGCCAAAAACATTCAGTACTTC. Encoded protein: CSASDAGEAKNIQYF.

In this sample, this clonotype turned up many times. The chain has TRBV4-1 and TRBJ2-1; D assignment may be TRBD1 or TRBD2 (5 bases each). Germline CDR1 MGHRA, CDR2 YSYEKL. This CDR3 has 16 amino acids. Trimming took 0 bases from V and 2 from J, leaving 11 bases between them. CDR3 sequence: CASSQDGTGPYNEQFF. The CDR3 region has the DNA TGCGCCAGCAGCCAAGATGGGACGGGTCCCTACAATGAGCAGTTCTTC.

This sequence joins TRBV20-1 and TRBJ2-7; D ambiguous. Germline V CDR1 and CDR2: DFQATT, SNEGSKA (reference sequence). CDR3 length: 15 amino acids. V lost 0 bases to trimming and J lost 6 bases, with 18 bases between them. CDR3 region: CSARDPAPGPTEQYF. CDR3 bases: TGCAGTGCTAGAGACCCCGCTCCGGGCCCCACCGAGCAGTACTTC.

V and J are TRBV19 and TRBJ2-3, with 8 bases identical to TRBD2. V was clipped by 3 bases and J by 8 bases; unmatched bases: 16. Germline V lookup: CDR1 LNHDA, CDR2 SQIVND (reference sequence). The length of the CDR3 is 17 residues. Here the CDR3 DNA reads TGTGCCAGTAGTATCTTCGGGGGACTAGACCTCCTAATTACGCAGTATTTT. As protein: CASSIFGGLDLLITQYF.

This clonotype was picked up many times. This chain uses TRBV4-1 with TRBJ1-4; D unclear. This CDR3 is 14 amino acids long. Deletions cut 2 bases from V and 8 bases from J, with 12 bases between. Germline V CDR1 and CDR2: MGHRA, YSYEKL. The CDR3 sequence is CASSQPARREKLFF. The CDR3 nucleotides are TGCGCCAGCAGCCAACCAGCCCGCAGGGAAAAACTGTTTTTT.

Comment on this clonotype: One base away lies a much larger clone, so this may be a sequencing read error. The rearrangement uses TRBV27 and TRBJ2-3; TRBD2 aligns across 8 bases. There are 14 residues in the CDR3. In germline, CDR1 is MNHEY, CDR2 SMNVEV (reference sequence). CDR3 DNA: TGTGCCAGAAGTTTAGCGGGACTAGCAGATACGCAGTATTTT. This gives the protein CARSLAGLADTQYF.

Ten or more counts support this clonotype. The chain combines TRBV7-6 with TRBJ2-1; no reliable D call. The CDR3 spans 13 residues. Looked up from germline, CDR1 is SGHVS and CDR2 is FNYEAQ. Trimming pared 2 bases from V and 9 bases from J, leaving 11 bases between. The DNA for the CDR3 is TGTGCCAGCAGCTTATTTGGTGACGGTGAGCAGTTCTTC. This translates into CASSLFGDGEQFF.

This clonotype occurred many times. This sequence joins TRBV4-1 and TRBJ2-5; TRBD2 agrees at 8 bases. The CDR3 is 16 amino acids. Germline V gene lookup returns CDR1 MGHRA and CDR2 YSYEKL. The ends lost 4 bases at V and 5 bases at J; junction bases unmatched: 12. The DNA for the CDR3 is TGCGCCAGCAGCCCTGATGGGATAGCGGGACTGGAGACCCAGTACTTC. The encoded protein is CASSPDGIAGLETQYF.

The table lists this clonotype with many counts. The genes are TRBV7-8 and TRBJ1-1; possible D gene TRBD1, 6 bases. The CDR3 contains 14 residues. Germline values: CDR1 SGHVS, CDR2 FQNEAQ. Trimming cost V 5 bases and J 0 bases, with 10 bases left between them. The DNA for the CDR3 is TGTGCCAGCAGCGCCGGACAGATGAACACTGAAGCTTTCTTT. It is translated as CASSAGQMNTEAFF.

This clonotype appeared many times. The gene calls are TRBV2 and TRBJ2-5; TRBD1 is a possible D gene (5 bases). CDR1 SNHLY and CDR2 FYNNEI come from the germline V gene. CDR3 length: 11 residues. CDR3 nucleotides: TGTGCAAGGGGTGGGCGAGAGACCCAGTACTTC. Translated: CARGGRETQYF.

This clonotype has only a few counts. The DNA for the CDR3 is TGTGCCAGCAGTGAAGCGACAGGGGGCAGCTACGAGCAGTACTTC. Translation gives CASSEATGGSYEQYF. The rearrangement links TRBV6-1 to TRBJ2-7; TRBD1 matches at 10 bases. The CDR3 is made up of 15 amino acids. Germline assignment: CDR1 MNHNS and CDR2 SASEGT. V lost 0 bases to trimming and J lost 3 bases; unmatched junction nucleotides: 2.

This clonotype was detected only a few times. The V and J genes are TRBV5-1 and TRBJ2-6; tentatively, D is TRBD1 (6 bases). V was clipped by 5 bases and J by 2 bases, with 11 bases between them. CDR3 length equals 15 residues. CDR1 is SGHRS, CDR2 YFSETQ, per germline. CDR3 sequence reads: CASSSGVPGANVLTF. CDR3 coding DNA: TGCGCCAGCAGTTCAGGGGTCCCTGGGGCCAACGTCCTGACTTTC.

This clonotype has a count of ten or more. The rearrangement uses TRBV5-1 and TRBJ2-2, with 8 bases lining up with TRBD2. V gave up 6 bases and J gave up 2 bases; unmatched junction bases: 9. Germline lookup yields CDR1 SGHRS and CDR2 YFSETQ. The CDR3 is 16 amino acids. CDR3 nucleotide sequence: TGCGCCAGCAACTCTAAGCGGGAGCAAAACACCGGGGAGCTGTTTTTT. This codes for CASNSKREQNTGELFF.

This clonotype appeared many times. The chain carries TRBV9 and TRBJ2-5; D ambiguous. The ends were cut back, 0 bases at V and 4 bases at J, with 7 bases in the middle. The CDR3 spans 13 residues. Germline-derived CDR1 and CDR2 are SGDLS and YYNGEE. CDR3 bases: TGTGCCAGCAGCGTAGAGGGAATAGAGACCCAGTACTTC. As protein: CASSVEGIETQYF.

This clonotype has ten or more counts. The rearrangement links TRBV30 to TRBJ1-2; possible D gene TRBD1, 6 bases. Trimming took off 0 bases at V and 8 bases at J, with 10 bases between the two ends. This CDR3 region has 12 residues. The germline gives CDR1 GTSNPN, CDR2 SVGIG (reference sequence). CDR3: CAWSVQGVGYTF. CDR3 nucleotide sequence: TGTGCCTGGAGTGTACAGGGAGTCGGCTACACCTTC. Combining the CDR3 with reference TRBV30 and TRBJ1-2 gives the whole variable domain SQTIHQWPATLVQPVGSPLSLECTVEGTSNPNLYWYRQAAGRGLQLLFYSVGIGQISSEVPQNLSASRPQDRQFILSSKKLLLSDSGFYLCAWSVQGVGYTFGSGTRLTVV.

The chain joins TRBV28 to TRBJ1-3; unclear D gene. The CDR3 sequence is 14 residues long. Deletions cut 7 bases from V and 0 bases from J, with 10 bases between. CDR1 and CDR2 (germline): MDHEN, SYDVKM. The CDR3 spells CASIKPGSGNTIYF. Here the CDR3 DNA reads TGTGCCAGCATCAAACCGGGCTCTGGAAACACCATATATTTT.

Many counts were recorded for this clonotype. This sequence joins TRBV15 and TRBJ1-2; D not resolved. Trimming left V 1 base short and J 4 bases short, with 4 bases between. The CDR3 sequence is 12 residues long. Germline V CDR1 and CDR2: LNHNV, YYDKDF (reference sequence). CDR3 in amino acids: CATSRAGYGYTF. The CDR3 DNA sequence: TGTGCCACCAGCAGAGCCGGCTATGGCTACACCTTC.

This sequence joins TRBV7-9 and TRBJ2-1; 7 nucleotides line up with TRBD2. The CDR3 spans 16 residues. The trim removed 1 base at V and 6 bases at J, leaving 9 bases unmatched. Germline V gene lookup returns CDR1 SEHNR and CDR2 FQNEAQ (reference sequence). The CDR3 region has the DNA TGTGCCAGCAGCTTAGGGGCGGGAGCTGTTGGCAATGAGCAGTTCTTC. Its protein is CASSLGAGAVGNEQFF.